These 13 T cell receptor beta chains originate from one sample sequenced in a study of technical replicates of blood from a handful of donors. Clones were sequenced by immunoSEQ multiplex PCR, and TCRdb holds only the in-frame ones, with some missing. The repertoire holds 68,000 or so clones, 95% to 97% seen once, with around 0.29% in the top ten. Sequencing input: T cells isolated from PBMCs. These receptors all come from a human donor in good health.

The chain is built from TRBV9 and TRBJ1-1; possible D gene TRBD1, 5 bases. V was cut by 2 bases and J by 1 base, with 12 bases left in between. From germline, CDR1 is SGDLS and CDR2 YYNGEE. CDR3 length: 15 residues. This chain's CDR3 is CASSVWAGSNTEAFF. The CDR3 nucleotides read TGTGCCAGCAGCGTTTGGGCAGGGTCGAACACTGAAGCTTTCTTT.

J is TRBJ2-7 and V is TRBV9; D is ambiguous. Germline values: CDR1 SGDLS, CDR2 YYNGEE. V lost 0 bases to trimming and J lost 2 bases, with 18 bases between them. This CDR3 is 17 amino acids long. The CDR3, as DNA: TGTGCCAGCAGCGTAGGTCCCAAAGTGGGCCTAACCTACGAGCAGTACTTC. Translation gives CASSVGPKVGLTYEQYF. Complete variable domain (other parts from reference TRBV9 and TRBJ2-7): DSGVTQTPKHLITATGQRVTLRCSPRSGDLSVYWYQQSLDQGLQFLIQYYNGEERAKGNILERFSAQQFPDLHSELNLSSLELGDSALYFCASSVGPKVGLTYEQYFGPGTRLTVT.

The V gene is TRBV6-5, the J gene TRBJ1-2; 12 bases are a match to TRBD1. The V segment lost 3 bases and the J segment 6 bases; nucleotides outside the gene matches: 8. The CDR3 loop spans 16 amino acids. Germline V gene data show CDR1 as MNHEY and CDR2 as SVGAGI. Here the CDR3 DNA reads TGTGCCAGCAGTTATACCCGGGACAGGGGGCAAGATGGCTACACCTTC. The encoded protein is CASSYTRDRGQDGYTF.

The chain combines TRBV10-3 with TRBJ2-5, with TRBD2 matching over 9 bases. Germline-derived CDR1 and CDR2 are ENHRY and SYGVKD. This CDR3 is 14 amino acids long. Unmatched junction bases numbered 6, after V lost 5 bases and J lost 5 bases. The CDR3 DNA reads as TGTGCCATCAGTATGGCGGGAGGGGGGGAGACCCAGTACTTC. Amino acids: CAISMAGGGETQYF.

The CDR3 DNA reads TGCGCCAGCAGCCAACAGACTAGCGGGAGCTACAATGAGCAGTTCTTC. Its protein product is CASSQQTSGSYNEQFF. The chain links TRBV4-1 to TRBJ2-1; 12 bases line up with TRBD2. V lost 2 bases and J lost 3; bases outside the gene matches: 2. Germline-derived CDR1 and CDR2 are MGHRA and YSYEKL. This CDR3 has 16 residues.

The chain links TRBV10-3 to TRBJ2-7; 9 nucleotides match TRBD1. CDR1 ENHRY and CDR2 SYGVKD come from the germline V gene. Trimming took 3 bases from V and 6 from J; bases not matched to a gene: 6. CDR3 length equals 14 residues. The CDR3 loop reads CAISEAQGAVEQYF. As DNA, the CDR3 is TGTGCCATCAGTGAAGCACAGGGGGCCGTCGAGCAGTACTTC.

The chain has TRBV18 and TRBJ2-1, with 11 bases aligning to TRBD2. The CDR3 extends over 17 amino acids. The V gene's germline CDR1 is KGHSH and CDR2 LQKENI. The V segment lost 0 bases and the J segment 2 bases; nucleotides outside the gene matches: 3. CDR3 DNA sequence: TGTGCCAGCTCACCACCGTTTAGCGGGAGGGCCTACAATGAGCAGTTCTTC. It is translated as CASSPPFSGRAYNEQFF.

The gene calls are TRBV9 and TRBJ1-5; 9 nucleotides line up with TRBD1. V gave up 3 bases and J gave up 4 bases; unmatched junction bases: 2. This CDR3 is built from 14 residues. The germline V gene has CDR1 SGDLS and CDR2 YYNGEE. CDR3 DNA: TGTGCCAGCAGCGGCGGGACAGGGAATCAGCCCCAGCATTTT. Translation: CASSGGTGNQPQHF.

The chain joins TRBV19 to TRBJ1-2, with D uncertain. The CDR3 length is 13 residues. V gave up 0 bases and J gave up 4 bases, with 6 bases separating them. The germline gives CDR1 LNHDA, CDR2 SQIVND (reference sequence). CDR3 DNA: TGTGCCAGTAGTATAGATCACACCTATGGCTACACCTTC. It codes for CASSIDHTYGYTF.

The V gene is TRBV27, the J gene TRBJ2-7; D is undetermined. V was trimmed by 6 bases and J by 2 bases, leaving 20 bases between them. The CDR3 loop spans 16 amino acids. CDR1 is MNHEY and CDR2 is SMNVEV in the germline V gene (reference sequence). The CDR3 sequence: CASSPLETRDAYEQYF. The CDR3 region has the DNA TGTGCCAGCAGCCCTCTGGAGACTCGCGATGCCTACGAGCAGTACTTC.

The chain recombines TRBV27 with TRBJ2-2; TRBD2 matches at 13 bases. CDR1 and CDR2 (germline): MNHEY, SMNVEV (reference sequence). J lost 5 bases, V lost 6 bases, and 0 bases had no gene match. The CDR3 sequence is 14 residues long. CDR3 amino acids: CASRLAGGTGELFF. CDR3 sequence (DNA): TGTGCCAGCAGACTAGCGGGAGGGACCGGGGAGCTGTTTTTT.

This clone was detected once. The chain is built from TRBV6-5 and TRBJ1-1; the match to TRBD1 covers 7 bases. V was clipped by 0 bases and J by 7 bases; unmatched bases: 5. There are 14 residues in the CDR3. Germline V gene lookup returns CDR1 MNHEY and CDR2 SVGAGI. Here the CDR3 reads CASSYSLGQVEAFF. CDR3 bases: TGTGCCAGCAGTTACTCCCTCGGACAGGTTGAAGCTTTCTTT.

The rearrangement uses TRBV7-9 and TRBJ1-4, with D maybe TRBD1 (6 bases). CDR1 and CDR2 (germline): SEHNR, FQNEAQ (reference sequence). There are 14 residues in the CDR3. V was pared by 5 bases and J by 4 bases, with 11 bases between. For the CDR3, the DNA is TGTGCCAGCAGCCAGACAGGTGTTAATGAAAAACTGTTTTTT. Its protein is CASSQTGVNEKLFF.